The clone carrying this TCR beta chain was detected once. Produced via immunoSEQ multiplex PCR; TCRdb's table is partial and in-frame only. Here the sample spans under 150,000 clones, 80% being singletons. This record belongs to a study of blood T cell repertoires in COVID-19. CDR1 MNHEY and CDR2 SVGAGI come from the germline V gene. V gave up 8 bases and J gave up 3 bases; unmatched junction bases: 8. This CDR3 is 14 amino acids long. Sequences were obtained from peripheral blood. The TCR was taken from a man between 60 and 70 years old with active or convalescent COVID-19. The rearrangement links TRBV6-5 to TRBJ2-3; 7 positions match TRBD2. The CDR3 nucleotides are TGTGCCAGCGGGGGGGGTTGGGTGACAGATACGCAGTATTTT. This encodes CASGGGWVTDTQYF.